A selection of T cell receptor beta chains follows, all from one sample in a study of T cell changes during pregnancy in multiple sclerosis. Measured with immunoSEQ multiplex PCR; TCRdb has only the in-frame clones, and not every one. The sample records about 76,000 clones, 92% being singletons. The source was peripheral blood, collected in the first trimester of pregnancy. These receptors originate from a female donor in good health, enrolled as a control in a pregnancy study. Each CDR3 is given with its conserved first and last residue. Fields, in order: J gene, V gene, CDR3 length, CDR3 protein.

J gene: TRBJ2-7; V gene: TRBV7-9; CDR3 length: 15; CDR3 protein: CASSHDSLFGDEQYF
J gene: TRBJ2-7; V gene: TRBV5-1; CDR3 length: 14; CDR3 protein: CASSQQGLSYEQYF
J gene: TRBJ1-1; V gene: TRBV27; CDR3 length: 14; CDR3 protein: CASSLRTGLTEAFF
J gene: TRBJ2-1; V gene: TRBV27; CDR3 length: 14; CDR3 protein: CATRRGGRANEQFF
J gene: TRBJ2-7; V gene: TRBV7-8; CDR3 length: 13; CDR3 protein: CASSPGPAYEQYF
J gene: TRBJ2-2; V gene: TRBV5-1; CDR3 length: 17; CDR3 protein: CASHRPFSGLDTGELFF
J gene: TRBJ2-2; V gene: TRBV7-9; CDR3 length: 16; CDR3 protein: CASSLSGLQGTGELFF
J gene: TRBJ2-3; V gene: TRBV27; CDR3 length: 16; CDR3 protein: CASRRLAGGSTDTQYF
J gene: TRBJ1-2; V gene: TRBV27; CDR3 length: 12; CDR3 protein: CASSFPNGGYTF
J gene: TRBJ2-1; V gene: TRBV5-1; CDR3 length: 14; CDR3 protein: CASTRGAGGNEQFF
J gene: TRBJ1-3; V gene: TRBV30; CDR3 length: 13; CDR3 protein: CAWSRGAGDTIYF
J gene: TRBJ2-3; V gene: TRBV6-5; CDR3 length: 14; CDR3 protein: CASSRGGSTDTQYF
J gene: TRBJ1-2; V gene: TRBV28; CDR3 length: 15; CDR3 protein: CASSVTTGLGYGYTF
J gene: TRBJ2-3; V gene: TRBV5-1; CDR3 length: 14; CDR3 protein: CASSLVSVEDTQYF
J gene: TRBJ1-1; V gene: TRBV14; CDR3 length: 13; CDR3 protein: CASSQDLTVEAFF
J gene: TRBJ2-5; V gene: TRBV5-1; CDR3 length: 12; CDR3 protein: CASSPEEETQYF
J gene: TRBJ2-6; V gene: TRBV19; CDR3 length: 14; CDR3 protein: CASSIPLGANVLTF
J gene: TRBJ1-1; V gene: TRBV5-1; CDR3 length: 14; CDR3 protein: CASSLTGYGTEAFF
J gene: TRBJ2-5; V gene: TRBV7-2; CDR3 length: 13; CDR3 protein: CASSLGTKETQYF
J gene: TRBJ1-1; V gene: TRBV28; CDR3 length: 13; CDR3 protein: CASRVPGGTEAFF
J gene: TRBJ2-1; V gene: TRBV28; CDR3 length: 15; CDR3 protein: CASSPGTGGYNEQFF
J gene: TRBJ2-1; V gene: TRBV25-1; CDR3 length: 17; CDR3 protein: CASSEWERGQGYNEQFF
J gene: TRBJ1-3; V gene: TRBV21-1; CDR3 length: 16; CDR3 protein: CASSKSREASGNTIYF
J gene: TRBJ1-1; V gene: TRBV21-1; CDR3 length: 18; CDR3 protein: CASSKASLSGTENTEAFF
J gene: TRBJ2-3; V gene: TRBV5-4; CDR3 length: 15; CDR3 protein: CASSYGQSSTDTQYF
J gene: TRBJ2-7; V gene: TRBV7-9; CDR3 length: 15; CDR3 protein: CASSLWTGGSYEQYF
J gene: TRBJ2-7; V gene: TRBV5-1; CDR3 length: 17; CDR3 protein: CASSPEMVGGRSYEQYF
J gene: TRBJ2-2; V gene: TRBV29-1; CDR3 length: 13; CDR3 protein: CSVNRQGRGELFF
J gene: TRBJ1-1; V gene: TRBV27; CDR3 length: 15; CDR3 protein: CASSLRRQRNTEAFF
J gene: TRBJ2-1; V gene: TRBV6-5; CDR3 length: 14; CDR3 protein: CASSLGTSSFEQFF
J gene: TRBJ2-1; V gene: TRBV13; CDR3 length: 15; CDR3 protein: CASSLLAGGHNEQFF
J gene: TRBJ2-7; V gene: TRBV5-1; CDR3 length: 14; CDR3 protein: CASSPQDRSHEQYF
J gene: TRBJ1-1; V gene: TRBV19; CDR3 length: 14; CDR3 protein: CASSIVPGDTEAFF
J gene: TRBJ2-1; V gene: TRBV4-2; CDR3 length: 17; CDR3 protein: CASSQVPGANSYNEQFF
J gene: TRBJ2-3; V gene: TRBV2; CDR3 length: 15; CDR3 protein: CASSGTSGSVHTQYF
J gene: TRBJ1-1; V gene: TRBV27; CDR3 length: 13; CDR3 protein: CASSRDRVGLAFF
J gene: TRBJ2-1; V gene: TRBV27; CDR3 length: 12; CDR3 protein: CASSLGQAKQFF
J gene: TRBJ2-1; V gene: TRBV27; CDR3 length: 15; CDR3 protein: CASREAGSSYNEQFF
J gene: TRBJ2-7; V gene: TRBV13; CDR3 length: 15; CDR3 protein: CASSLGQAGVIEQYF
J gene: TRBJ2-1; V gene: TRBV28; CDR3 length: 15; CDR3 protein: CASSLSSAPENEQFF
J gene: TRBJ2-1; V gene: TRBV4-2; CDR3 length: 19; CDR3 protein: CASSPHGAGGPAKYNEQFF
J gene: TRBJ2-2; V gene: TRBV14; CDR3 length: 14; CDR3 protein: CASRPRGNTGELFF
J gene: TRBJ2-5; V gene: TRBV5-8; CDR3 length: 15; CDR3 protein: CASSLGIGDTGTQYF
J gene: TRBJ2-5; V gene: TRBV6-5; CDR3 length: 14; CDR3 protein: CASRITGDQETQYF
J gene: TRBJ2-1; V gene: TRBV2; CDR3 length: 16; CDR3 protein: CASSESGPGGYNEQFF
J gene: TRBJ1-2; V gene: TRBV9; CDR3 length: 14; CDR3 protein: CASSVSTGNYGYTF
J gene: TRBJ2-7; V gene: TRBV7-2; CDR3 length: 15; CDR3 protein: CASSADTSAAYEQYF
J gene: TRBJ2-7; V gene: TRBV7-9; CDR3 length: 12; CDR3 protein: CASSRDRDEQYF
J gene: TRBJ2-1; V gene: TRBV21-1; CDR3 length: 18; CDR3 protein: CASSLPGLAGGPGNEQFF
J gene: TRBJ1-1; V gene: TRBV19; CDR3 length: 13; CDR3 protein: CASSIGEVAEAFF
J gene: TRBJ2-5; V gene: TRBV7-8; CDR3 length: 14; CDR3 protein: CASSNRDIQETQYF
J gene: TRBJ2-1; V gene: TRBV7-9; CDR3 length: 15; CDR3 protein: CASSALAGPKNEQFF
J gene: TRBJ2-1; V gene: TRBV5-1; CDR3 length: 18; CDR3 protein: CASSLSGTSGRAGNEQFF
J gene: TRBJ1-2; V gene: TRBV28; CDR3 length: 16; CDR3 protein: CASSSAPLTGEDGYTF
J gene: TRBJ1-1; V gene: TRBV5-1; CDR3 length: 13; CDR3 protein: CASSQGTAIEAFF
J gene: TRBJ2-3; V gene: TRBV30; CDR3 length: 15; CDR3 protein: CAWSGTSGRTDTQYF
J gene: TRBJ2-3; V gene: TRBV19; CDR3 length: 15; CDR3 protein: CASSIPSAPGDTQYF
J gene: TRBJ1-4; V gene: TRBV2; CDR3 length: 15; CDR3 protein: CASNPQGAANEKLFF
J gene: TRBJ2-4; V gene: TRBV5-4; CDR3 length: 14; CDR3 protein: CASSPRDSPNIQYF
J gene: TRBJ2-1; V gene: TRBV5-1; CDR3 length: 15; CDR3 protein: CASSSQGQSYNEQFF